A single sample gave rise to the 12 T cell receptor beta chains below, sequenced in a study of cytomegalovirus exposure and HLA in healthy donors. PCR was performed using 60 Vbeta and 13 Jbeta primers. Sequencing was performed with immunoSEQ multiplex PCR; in TCRdb, only in-frame clones are kept and a portion is missing. The sample yields approximately 140,000 clones, less than 85% seen once. Sequencing was done on a sample of PBMCs. Receptor source: a man aged 35 to 55 in good health and CMV-seropositive.

With regard to this clone: Other DNA variants within this sample encode the same CDR3. This chain joins TRBV28 and TRBJ1-5; D is undetermined. The V gene lost 6 bases and the J gene lost 1 base, with 4 bases spanning the gap. The CDR3 sequence is 12 residues long. Germline CDR1 reads MDHEN; CDR2 reads SYDVKM. This CDR3 is CASRSSNQPQHF. The CDR3 DNA reads TGTGCCAGCAGAAGCAGCAATCAGCCCCAGCATTTT.

The chain combines TRBV4-3 with TRBJ1-2; D may be TRBD1 (5 bases). CDR3 length equals 14 residues. From germline, CDR1 is LGHNA and CDR2 YSLEER. V was trimmed by 3 bases and J by 8 bases, leaving 16 bases between them. CDR3 loop: CASSQGSGSLGYTF. For the CDR3, the DNA is TGCGCCAGCAGCCAGGGGTCAGGGTCCTTGGGCTACACCTTC.

This clone was detected only a few times. The rearrangement links TRBV6-5 to TRBJ2-2, with D possibly TRBD2 on 5 matching bases. Per the germline V gene, CDR1 is MNHEY and CDR2 is SVGAGI. The CDR3 runs 13 residues. Trimming removed 2 bases from V and 6 bases from J, with 7 bases in between. CDR3 protein: CASSYGSPGELFF. The CDR3 DNA follows: TGTGCCAGCAGTTACGGGAGTCCCGGGGAGCTGTTTTTT.

This chain joins TRBV19 and TRBJ2-7; D is possibly TRBD2 (5 bases). V was pared by 6 bases and J by 0 bases, with 9 bases between. Germline CDR1 LNHDA, CDR2 SQIVND (reference sequence). The CDR3 spans 13 residues. The CDR3 DNA sequence: TGTGCCAGTAGCCGGGGATACTCCTACGAGCAGTACTTC. Translation gives CASSRGYSYEQYF.

V is TRBV9 and J is TRBJ2-3; the match to TRBD2 covers 10 bases. Germline lookup yields CDR1 SGDLS and CDR2 YYNGEE. This CDR3 comprises 16 residues. Trimming at V came to 2 bases and at J to 3 bases, leaving 6 bases not matched to a gene. The CDR3 region is CASSVEAGGRTDTQYF. DNA of the CDR3: TGTGCCAGCAGCGTCGAAGCGGGGGGGCGAACAGATACGCAGTATTTT. The entire variable domain, with the rest obtained from reference TRBV9 and TRBJ2-3, is as follows: DSGVTQTPKHLITATGQRVTLRCSPRSGDLSVYWYQQSLDQGLQFLIQYYNGEERAKGNILERFSAQQFPDLHSELNLSSLELGDSALYFCASSVEAGGRTDTQYFGPGTRLTVL.

The rearrangement uses TRBV27 and TRBJ1-4; tentatively, D is TRBD1 (6 bases). Germline V gives CDR1 MNHEY, CDR2 SMNVEV (reference sequence). This CDR3 region has 19 residues. V was trimmed by 2 bases and J by 2 bases, leaving 21 bases between them. CDR3 sequence (DNA): TGTGCCAGCAGTTTACGTGCAGGGGATCGAGACCAGACTAATGAAAAACTGTTTTTT. This sequence encodes CASSLRAGDRDQTNEKLFF.

The chain is built from TRBV7-2 and TRBJ1-4; 8 nucleotides match TRBD1. This CDR3 is built from 19 residues. V lost 2 bases, J lost 7 bases, and 18 bases stayed unmatched. Germline V gives CDR1 SGHTA, CDR2 FQGNSA. The CDR3 sequence: CASSLRSSGQAIRSEKLFF. CDR3 coding DNA: TGTGCCAGCAGCTTACGGTCCTCGGGACAGGCAATCCGTAGTGAAAAACTGTTTTTT. The full variable domain, in which reference TRBV7-2 and TRBJ1-4 provide the parts outside the CDR3, is GAGVSQSPSNKVTEKGKDVELRCDPISGHTALYWYRQSLGQGLEFLIYFQGNSAPDKSGLPSDRFSAERTGGSVSTLTIQRTQQEDSAVYLCASSLRSSGQAIRSEKLFFGSGTQLSVL.

V gene TRBV4-1 combines with J gene TRBJ2-5, with TRBD1 identical over 11 bases. The CDR3 totals 17 residues. V lost 5 bases, J lost 11 bases, and 19 bases stayed unmatched. Looked up from germline, CDR1 is MGHRA and CDR2 is YSYEKL. The CDR3 sequence is CASSSIHLEDRGREQYF. In DNA form, the CDR3 reads TGCGCCAGCAGCAGCATCCACCTTGAGGACAGGGGGCGGGAGCAGTACTTC.

The chain recombines TRBV6-1 with TRBJ1-4; D is possibly TRBD1 (5 bases). Germline lookup yields CDR1 MNHNS and CDR2 SASEGT. The CDR3 extends over 15 amino acids. V shed 6 bases and J shed 3 bases, with 14 bases lying between them. The CDR3 is CASRKTGGANEKLFF. DNA for the CDR3: TGTGCCAGCAGGAAGACGGGGGGGGCTAATGAAAAACTGTTTTTT.

V gene TRBV7-2 combines with J gene TRBJ2-7; D is undetermined. Per the germline V gene, CDR1 is SGHTA and CDR2 is FQGNSA. The CDR3 contains 13 residues. The ends were cut back, 3 bases at V and 2 bases at J, with 8 bases in the middle. The CDR3, as DNA: TGTGCCAGCAGCTTCGGTTTCGCCTACGAGCAGTACTTC. Residues: CASSFGFAYEQYF.

The chain carries TRBV5-4 and TRBJ1-2, with 8 bases lining up with TRBD1. Germline V gene lookup returns CDR1 SGHNT and CDR2 YYREEE (reference sequence). With V trimmed by 3 bases and J by 3 bases, 10 bases remained unmatched. This CDR3 comprises 16 residues. The CDR3 sequence: CASSSPEDRAHYGYTF. CDR3 sequence (DNA): TGTGCCAGCAGCTCCCCGGAGGACAGGGCCCACTATGGCTACACCTTC. The full variable domain, rest sourced from reference TRBV5-4 and TRBJ1-2, is ETGVTQSPTHLIKTRGQQVTLRCSSQSGHNTVSWYQQALGQGPQFIFQYYREEENGRGNFPPRFSGLQFPNYSSELNVNALELDDSALYLCASSSPEDRAHYGYTFGSGTRLTVV.

A few counts support this clone. The V call is TRBV6-1, the J call TRBJ1-2; 9 bases are shared with TRBD1. Trimming removed 8 bases from V and 2 bases from J; junction bases left unmatched: 9. This CDR3 spans 15 amino acids. Germline V gene sequence: CDR1 MNHNS, CDR2 SASEGT. The CDR3, as DNA: TGTGCCAGCTTGACAGGGGGTTCTGGCAACTATGGCTACACCTTC. It encodes CASLTGGSGNYGYTF.